One sample yielded the 3 T cell receptor beta chains listed below, sequenced in a study of T cells in Graves' hyperthyroidism and ophthalmopathy. Amplification of TCR beta CDR3 regions was performed using RNA transcripts as template. The HTBI primer set was used in a first-round RT-PCR of the TCR CDR3. MiXCR, run by TCRdb on the multiplex PCR reads, gives a single entry per CDR3 protein. This table holds fewer than 550,000 distinct CDR3 sequences, approximately 15% found once. The material sequenced was blood. The receptors originated from a woman aged 18-30 years with Graves' hyperthyroidism.

This clonotype was observed a handful of times. The rearrangement uses TRBV30 and TRBJ2-1; 10 bases match TRBD2. Germline V gene lookup returns CDR1 GTSNPN and CDR2 SVGIG (reference sequence). The CDR3 is 16 residues long. Losses at the gene ends were 3 bases for V and 12 bases for J; bases not matched to a gene: 17. CDR3 DNA sequence: TGTGCCTGGAGGAATGCCGGGGCTAGCGGGGGCAAAGGGCAGTTCTTC. It codes for CAWRNAGASGGKGQFF.

This clonotype was seen at least ten times. The V call is TRBV12-3 or TRBV12-4, the J call TRBJ1-5, with D tentatively TRBD1 (5 bases). Deletions cut 3 bases from V and 5 bases from J, with 17 bases between. The CDR3 loop spans 16 amino acids. CDR3 amino acids: CASSFAGRGGYQPQHF. For the CDR3, the DNA is TGTGCCAGCAGTTTCGCTGGCCGGGGGGGTTATCAGCCCCAGCATTTT.

This clonotype showed up many times. The V and J genes are TRBV12-3 or TRBV12-4 and TRBJ2-3; 15 bases fit TRBD2. Unmatched junction bases numbered 7, after V lost 6 bases and J lost 0 bases. The CDR3 is made up of 18 amino acids. DNA for the CDR3: TGTGCCAGCAGCGACGGACTAGCGGGGGGGCTGAGCACAGATACGCAGTATTTT. This gives the protein CASSDGLAGGLSTDTQYF.